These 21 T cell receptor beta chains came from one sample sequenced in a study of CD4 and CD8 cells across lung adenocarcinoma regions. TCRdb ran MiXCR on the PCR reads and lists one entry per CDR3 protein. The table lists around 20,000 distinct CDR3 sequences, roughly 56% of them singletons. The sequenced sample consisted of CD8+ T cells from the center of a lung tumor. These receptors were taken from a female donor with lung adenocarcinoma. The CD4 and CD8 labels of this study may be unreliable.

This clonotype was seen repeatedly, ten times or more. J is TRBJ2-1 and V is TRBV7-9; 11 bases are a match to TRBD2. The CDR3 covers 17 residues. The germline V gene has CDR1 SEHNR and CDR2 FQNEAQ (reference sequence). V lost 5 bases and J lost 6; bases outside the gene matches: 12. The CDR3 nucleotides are TGTGCCAGCAGCCCCCGACGGCTAGCGGGAGGAGGCAATGAGCAGTTCTTC. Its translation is CASSPRRLAGGGNEQFF.

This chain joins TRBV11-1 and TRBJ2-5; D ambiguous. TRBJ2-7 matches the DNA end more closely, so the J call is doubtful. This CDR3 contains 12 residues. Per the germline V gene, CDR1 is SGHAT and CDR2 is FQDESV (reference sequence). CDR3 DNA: TGTGCCAGCAGCCAAACTACCTACGAGCAGTACTTC. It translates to CASSQTTYEQYF.

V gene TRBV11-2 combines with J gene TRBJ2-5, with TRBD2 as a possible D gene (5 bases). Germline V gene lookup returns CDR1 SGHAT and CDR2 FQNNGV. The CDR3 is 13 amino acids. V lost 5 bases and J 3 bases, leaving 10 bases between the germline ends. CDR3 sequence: CASSIGLKETQYF. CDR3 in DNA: TGTGCCAGCAGCATTGGACTGAAAGAGACCCAGTACTTC.

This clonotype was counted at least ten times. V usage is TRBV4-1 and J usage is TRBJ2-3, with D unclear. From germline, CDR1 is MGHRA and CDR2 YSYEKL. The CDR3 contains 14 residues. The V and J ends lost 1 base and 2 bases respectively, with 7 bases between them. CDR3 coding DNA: TGCGCCAGCAGCCAAGTTGCATACACAGATACGCAGTATTTT. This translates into CASSQVAYTDTQYF.

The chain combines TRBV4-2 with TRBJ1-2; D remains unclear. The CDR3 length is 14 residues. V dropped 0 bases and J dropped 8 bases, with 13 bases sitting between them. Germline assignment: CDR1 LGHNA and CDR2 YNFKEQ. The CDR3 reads CASSQDPGLRGYTF. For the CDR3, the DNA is TGTGCCAGCAGCCAAGACCCGGGTTTAAGGGGCTACACCTTC.

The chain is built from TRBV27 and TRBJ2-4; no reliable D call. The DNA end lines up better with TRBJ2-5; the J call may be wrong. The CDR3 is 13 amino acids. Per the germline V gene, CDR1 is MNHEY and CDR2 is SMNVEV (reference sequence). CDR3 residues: CASRGCEEETQYF. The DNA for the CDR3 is TGTGCCAGCAGGGGGTGTGAAGAAGAGACCCAGTACTTC.

CDR3 loop: CASSERVAGNEQFF. CDR3 DNA sequence: TGTGCCAGCAGTGAACGTGTCGCCGGCAATGAGCAGTTCTTC. This rearrangement joins TRBV6-1 to TRBJ2-5; D is unclear. The DNA matches TRBJ2-1 better at its end, which makes the J call doubtful. This CDR3 has 14 amino acids. Per the germline V gene, CDR1 is MNHNS and CDR2 is SASEGT.

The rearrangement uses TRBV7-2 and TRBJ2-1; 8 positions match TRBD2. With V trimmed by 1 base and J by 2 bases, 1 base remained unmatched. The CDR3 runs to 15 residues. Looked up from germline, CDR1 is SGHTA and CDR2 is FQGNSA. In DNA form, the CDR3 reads TGTGCCAGCAGCTTAGGGCGGGAGGCCTACAATGAGCAGTTCTTC. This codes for CASSLGREAYNEQFF.

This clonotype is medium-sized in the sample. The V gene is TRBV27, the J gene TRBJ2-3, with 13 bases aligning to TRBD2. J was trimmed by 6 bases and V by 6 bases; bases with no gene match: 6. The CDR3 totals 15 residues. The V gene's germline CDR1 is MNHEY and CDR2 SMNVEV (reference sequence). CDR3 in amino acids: CASRTSGRRTDTQYF. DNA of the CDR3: TGTGCCAGCAGGACTAGCGGGAGGCGAACTGATACGCAGTATTTT.

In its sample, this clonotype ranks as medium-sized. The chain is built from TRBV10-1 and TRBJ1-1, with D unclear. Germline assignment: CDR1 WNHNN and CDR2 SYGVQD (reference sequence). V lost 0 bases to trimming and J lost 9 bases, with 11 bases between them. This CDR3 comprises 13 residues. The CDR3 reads CASSESGSAKAFF. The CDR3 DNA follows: TGCGCCAGCAGTGAGTCGGGCAGCGCCAAAGCTTTCTTT.

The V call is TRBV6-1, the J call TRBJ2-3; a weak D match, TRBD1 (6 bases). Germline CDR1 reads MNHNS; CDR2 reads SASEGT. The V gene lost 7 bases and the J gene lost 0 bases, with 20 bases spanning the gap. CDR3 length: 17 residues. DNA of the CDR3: TGTGCCAGCATATTCCCCAGGGGCAGAATTAGCACAGATACGCAGTATTTT. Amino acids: CASIFPRGRISTDTQYF.

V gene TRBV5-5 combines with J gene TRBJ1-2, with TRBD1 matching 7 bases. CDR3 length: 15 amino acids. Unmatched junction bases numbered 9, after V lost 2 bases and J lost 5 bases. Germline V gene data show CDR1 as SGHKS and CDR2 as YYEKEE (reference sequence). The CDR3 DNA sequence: TGTGCCAGCAGCTTAACGGCAGGGGGGTGGTATGGCTACACCTTC. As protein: CASSLTAGGWYGYTF.

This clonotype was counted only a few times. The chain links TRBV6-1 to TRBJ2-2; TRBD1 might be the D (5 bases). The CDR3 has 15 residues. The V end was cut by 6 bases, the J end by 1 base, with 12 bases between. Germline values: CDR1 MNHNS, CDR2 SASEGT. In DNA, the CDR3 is TGTGCCAGCAGCTGGGGCAGAGGGAACACCGGGGAGCTGTTTTTT. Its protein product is CASSWGRGNTGELFF.

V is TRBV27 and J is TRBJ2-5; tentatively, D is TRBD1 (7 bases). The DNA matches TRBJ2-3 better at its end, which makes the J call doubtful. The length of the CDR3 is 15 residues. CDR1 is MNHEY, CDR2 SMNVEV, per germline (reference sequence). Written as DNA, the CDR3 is TGTGCCAGCGGACGCGGGGACAGTGGAACAGAGACCCAGTATTTT. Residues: CASGRGDSGTETQYF.

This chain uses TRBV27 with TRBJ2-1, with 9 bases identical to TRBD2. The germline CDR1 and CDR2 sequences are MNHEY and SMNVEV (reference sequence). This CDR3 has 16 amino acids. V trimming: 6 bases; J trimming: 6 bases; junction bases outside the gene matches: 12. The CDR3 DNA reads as TGTGCCAGCAGGAAGGCCGGCCTAGCGGGACGCAATGAGCAGTTCTTC. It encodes CASRKAGLAGRNEQFF.

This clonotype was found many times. CDR3: CASSLIPTGHEQFF. CDR3 sequence (DNA): TGTGCCAGCAGCTTAATCCCCACCGGCCATGAGCAGTTCTTC. The genes are TRBV7-3 and TRBJ2-1; D ambiguous. V lost 1 base to trimming and J lost 8 bases, with 12 bases between them. CDR3 length equals 14 residues. CDR1 and CDR2 from the germline V gene are SGHTA and FQGTGA.

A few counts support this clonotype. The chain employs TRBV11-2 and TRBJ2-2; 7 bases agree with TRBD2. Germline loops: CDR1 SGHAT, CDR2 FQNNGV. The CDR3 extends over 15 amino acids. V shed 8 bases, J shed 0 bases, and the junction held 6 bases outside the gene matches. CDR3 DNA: TGTGCCAGCCGCCAGAGCGGGGCGAACACCGGGGAGCTGTTTTTT. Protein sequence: CASRQSGANTGELFF.

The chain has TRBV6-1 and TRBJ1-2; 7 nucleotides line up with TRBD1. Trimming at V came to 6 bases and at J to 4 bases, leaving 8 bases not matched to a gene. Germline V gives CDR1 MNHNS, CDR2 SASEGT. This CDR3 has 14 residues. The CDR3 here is CASRTDRDPYGYTF. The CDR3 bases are TGTGCCAGCAGAACCGACAGGGACCCCTATGGCTACACCTTC.

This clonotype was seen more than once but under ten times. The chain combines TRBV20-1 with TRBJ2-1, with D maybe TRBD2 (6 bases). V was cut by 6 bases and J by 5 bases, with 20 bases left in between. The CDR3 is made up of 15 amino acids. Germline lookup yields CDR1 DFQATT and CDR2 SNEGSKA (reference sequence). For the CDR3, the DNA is TGCAGTGCCCCTAAACTAGCTCAGGACCACAATGAGCAGTTCTTC. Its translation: CSAPKLAQDHNEQFF.

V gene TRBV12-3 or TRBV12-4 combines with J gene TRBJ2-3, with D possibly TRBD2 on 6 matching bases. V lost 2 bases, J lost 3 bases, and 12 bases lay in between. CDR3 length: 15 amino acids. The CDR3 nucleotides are TGTGCCAGCAGTTTACGTAGGAGGGAAACAGATACGCAGTATTTT. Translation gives CASSLRRRETDTQYF.

CDR3 region: CASRWGRDQETQYF. The CDR3 DNA reads as TGTGCCAGCAGGTGGGGCCGGGACCAAGAGACCCAGTACTTC. This chain uses TRBV6-1 with TRBJ2-5; D possibly corresponds to TRBD1 (5 bases). CDR3 length: 14 residues. Trimming took 6 bases from V and 0 from J, leaving 11 bases between them. From germline, CDR1 is MNHNS and CDR2 SASEGT.